This T cell receptor beta chain was captured by sequencing in a study of regulatory T cells in long-lasting Graves disease (dated by TCRdb to about 2021). For context, the study as a whole: To count as having persistent Graves' disease, a patient had to have received antithyroid drug treatment for over 5 years with TSH receptor autoantibodies remaining persistently positive. Antithyroid drugs had been taken for approximately 9.5 years on average by persistent Graves' disease patients in the clinical cohort. The study was conducted in China and was registered as a clinical trial. Persistent Graves' disease patients were compared with newly diagnosed Graves' disease patients by peripheral blood TCR sequencing and RNA sequencing. A total of 35 or so samples underwent TCR sequencing: some 13 from persistent and roughly 20 from newly diagnosed Graves' disease patients. The paper's findings and limits, for the study overall: As a limitation, the authors acknowledged that the small sample size may reduce accuracy. The study examined only peripheral blood because the primary lesion, thyroid tissue, could not be accessed. Persistent patients shared more public clonotypes among themselves (under 3,000) than newly diagnosed patients did (over 900). Lower TCR Shannon entropy and fewer highly expanded clones were observed in persistent Graves' disease patients than in newly diagnosed patients, which suggested clonal expansion. Sequencing and analysis were restricted to the TCR beta chain. Preferential use of TRBV28, TRBJ1-2 and TRBJ2-5 was observed in persistent disease, whereas TRBV20-1 and TRBJ2-1 were favored in newly diagnosed disease.

Details on this clonotype: The target of this receptor is not known. No much larger clone exists at a distance of one base, and base qualities are not known.

The protocol used for the library was multiplex PCR. Sequencing was carried out with an Illumina HiSeq 4000. To build TCR beta libraries, CDR3 regions were amplified by Arm-PCR using iRepertoire HTBI primers. Before sequencing, the PCR products underwent gel purification. Per the authors' processing: A total of 60 to 80 TRBV and some 15 TRBJ segments were identified across samples and were used for gene usage analysis of CDR3 amino acid clonotypes. COPE and FqMerger were used to merge filtered high-quality paired reads into contigs. Contigs were aligned with BLAST to IMGT TRBV, TRBD and TRBJ reference genes, and CDR3 was defined per IMGT. Any clonotype with a frequency above 0.1% was counted as a highly expanded clone. Shannon entropy was used to measure repertoire diversity, and the Gini coefficient was used to measure V-J evenness. A clonotype found in more than one individual was treated as public. Using fastp at Q25 and MiXCR, TCRdb reprocessed the public reads and kept productive beta chains. Every distinct CDR3 protein forms one entry, paired with its most common genes and DNA. Clone size and V and J calls follow TCRdb, not the original study. A total of roughly 500,000 distinct CDR3 sequences appear in this sample, 20% to 25% of them only once. About 6.6% of the sample goes to the ten largest clones.

The intended sense of this specimen's time point label: persistent/refractory GD, antithyroid drugs over 5 years with positive TRAb. For both TCR sequencing and RNA sequencing, RNA was extracted from PBMCs in TRIzol. The diagnosis of Graves' disease followed American Thyroid Association guidelines. Patients for the study were recruited at an endocrinology department in Xi'an, China. Each patient gave 7.5 to 10 milliliters of peripheral blood, collected in an EDTA anticoagulant tube. Ficoll Paque Plus density gradient separation was used to isolate PBMCs, and no further T cell sorting was done. An Agilent 2100 Bioanalyzer and agarose gel were used to check RNA quality, while a NanoDrop 2000 measured RNA concentration. V gives up 2 bases and J gives up 8 bases, and the segment between their germline ends measures 13 bases. From the cysteine up to the phenylalanine, the CDR3 has a length of 13 residues. Only the CDR3 portion is preserved as DNA: 39 bases, with reading frame beginning at the first base. The germline V gene (reference sequence) supplies CDR1 SGHKS and CDR2 YYEKEE.

The V and J segments used are TRBV5-5 and TRBJ1-1; no D gene is confidently identified. This clonotype was sampled from a female donor with Graves disease. The sample was peripheral blood mononuclear cells (PBMCs), taken when the disease was refractory, from a patient treated with antithyroid drugs. In nucleotide form, the sequence is TGTGCCAGCAGCTTTCCCCAGGACTTAGAAGCTTTCTTT. Translation gives CASSFPQDLEAFF.